Below are 5 T cell receptor beta chains sequenced from a single sample in a study of early T cells in non-severe SARS-CoV-2 infection. TCRdb redid the calling of the 5' RACE reads with MiXCR, one entry per CDR3 protein. This sample carries 65,000 to 85,000 distinct CDR3 sequences, over 10% of them seen once, and the ten largest clones take 0.95% to 1.3%. The sequencing sample was made of whole blood. These TCRs come from an adult who was a healthcare worker with PCR-confirmed SARS-CoV-2 infection or an uninfected control (not recorded which).

In this sample, this clonotype turned up many times. This CDR3 reads CASSQEPGQLNSPLHF. Written as DNA, the CDR3 is TGCGCCAGCAGCCAAGAACCGGGACAGCTGAATTCACCCCTCCACTTT. The chain recombines TRBV4-3 with TRBJ1-6; 7 nucleotides match TRBD1. The V and J ends lost 0 bases and 7 bases, in that order; junction bases with no gene match: 6. The CDR3 extends over 16 amino acids. Germline V gene lookup returns CDR1 LGHNA and CDR2 YSLEER.

This sequence joins TRBV7-8 and TRBJ1-2, with D maybe TRBD1 (5 bases). Trimming pared 3 bases from V and 8 bases from J, leaving 13 bases between. The CDR3 is made up of 13 amino acids. In germline, CDR1 is SGHVS, CDR2 FQNEAQ. CDR3 sequence: CASSLGPSRGYTF. DNA of the CDR3: TGTGCCAGCAGCTTGGGGCCCTCTAGGGGCTACACCTTC. Complete variable domain (other parts from reference TRBV7-8 and TRBJ1-2): GAGVSQSPRYKVAKRGQDVALRCDPISGHVSLFWYQQALGQGPEFLTYFQNEAQLDKSGLPSDRFFAERPEGSVSTLKIQRTQQEDSAVYLCASSLGPSRGYTFGSGTRLTVV.

This clonotype showed up many times. V and J are TRBV6-6 and TRBJ2-2; TRBD2 aligns across 8 bases. CDR1 and CDR2 from the germline V gene are MNHNY and SVGAGI (reference sequence). This CDR3 contains 16 residues. V shed 6 bases, J shed 1 base, and the junction held 7 bases outside the gene matches. In nucleotides, the CDR3 is TGTGCCAGCAGCCCGGTGGGACTAGGGAACACCGGGGAGCTGTTTTTT. Its protein is CASSPVGLGNTGELFF.

V usage is TRBV5-4 and J usage is TRBJ1-1; 8 bases line up with TRBD1. Germline-derived CDR1 and CDR2 are SGHNT and YYREEE (reference sequence). The length of the CDR3 is 14 residues. The V segment lost 6 bases and the J segment 1 base; nucleotides outside the gene matches: 5. The DNA for the CDR3 is TGTGCCAGCAACCCGACAGGGGAGAACACTGAAGCTTTCTTT. This sequence encodes CASNPTGENTEAFF.

This clonotype occurred many times. The gene calls are TRBV12-3 or TRBV12-4 and TRBJ1-1, with D perhaps TRBD1 (6 bases). The CDR3 totals 14 residues. Trimming removed 7 bases at V and 8 bases at J, with 20 bases between. CDR3 nucleotides: TGTGCCAGCACCCTGCAGGGGTTAAGGTCCGAAGCTTTCTTT. Protein sequence: CASTLQGLRSEAFF.